What follows are 27 T cell receptor beta chains derived from one specimen sequenced in a study of naive and memory T cell subsets. Both TRBC1 and TRBC2 were covered by a beta constant-region primer of two equimolar oligonucleotides. Four rounds of PCR amplified the ligated cDNA using nested alpha and beta constant-region primers plus SP2. One entry per CDR3 protein results from TCRdb running MiXCR on the UMI-ligation and nested PCR reads. The data contain some 80,000 distinct CDR3 sequences, about 8.2% of them singletons. Sequences were obtained from naive CD8+ T cells from blood. These receptor sequences come from a human donor in good health.

This clonotype was detected ten times or more. The chain uses TRBV29-1 and TRBJ2-7; the D is unclear. Trimming removed 2 bases at V and 2 bases at J, with 10 bases between. This CDR3 region has 13 residues. In germline, CDR1 is SQVTM, CDR2 ANQGSEA. The CDR3 nucleotides read TGCAGCGTTGAACTGGAAACCCCCTACGAGCAGTACTTC. This sequence encodes CSVELETPYEQYF.

The chain has TRBV6-2 or TRBV6-3 and TRBJ2-1; perhaps TRBD1 as D (6 bases). V was pared by 5 bases and J by 4 bases, with 12 bases between. Germline CDR1 MNHEY, CDR2 SVGEGT. The CDR3 covers 14 residues. CDR3 residues: CASSRLQGYNEQFF. The CDR3 DNA follows: TGTGCCAGCAGTCGACTACAGGGTTACAATGAGCAGTTCTTC.

This clonotype appeared a few times. An end of the junction differs from the germline gene, which may be a read error. V usage is TRBV20-1 and J usage is TRBJ1-2; no definite D call. Germline V gene data show CDR1 as DFQATT and CDR2 as SNEGSKA (reference sequence). The length of the CDR3 is 13 residues. The CDR3 DNA reads as TGCAGTGCCAGAGACTCACAAACCTATGGCTACACCTTC. Its translation: CSARDSQTYGYTF.

This rearrangement joins TRBV29-1 to TRBJ1-2, with D perhaps matching TRBD1 (5 bases). The CDR3 totals 19 residues. Trimming took off 5 bases at V and 3 bases at J, with 31 bases between the two ends. Germline V gene data show CDR1 as SQVTM and CDR2 as ANQGSEA. CDR3 sequence reads: CSVIGTPNPRGSSDYGYTF. The DNA for the CDR3 is TGCAGCGTTATAGGGACCCCCAATCCTAGAGGAAGTTCTGACTATGGCTACACCTTC.

The chain has TRBV2 and TRBJ2-7; D gene unclear. Germline V gene data show CDR1 as SNHLY and CDR2 as FYNNEI. The CDR3 is 15 amino acids. V was pared by 1 base and J by 0 bases, with 10 bases between. In DNA, the CDR3 is TGTGCCAGCAGTGAAGAGTTCTCCCTCTCCTACGAGCAGTACTTC. Protein product: CASSEEFSLSYEQYF.

The gene calls are TRBV4-2 and TRBJ2-7, with a tentative D call TRBD2 (5 bases). The CDR3 consists of 12 residues. CDR1 is LGHNA, CDR2 YNFKEQ, per germline. V shed 4 bases and J shed 4 bases, with 8 bases lying between them. CDR3 sequence (DNA): TGTGCCAGCAGCCCGGGGAAGTACGAGCAGTACTTC. Protein: CASSPGKYEQYF.

This rearrangement joins TRBV20-1 to TRBJ1-2; TRBD1 matches 8 bases. The CDR3 is 13 residues long. Losses at the gene ends were 4 bases for V and 6 bases for J; bases not matched to a gene: 7. CDR1 and CDR2 (germline): DFQATT, SNEGSKA (reference sequence). Written as DNA, the CDR3 is TGCAGTGCTACCCTGGACAGGGACCATGGCTACACCTTC. This gives the protein CSATLDRDHGYTF.

A few counts support this clonotype. The rearrangement joins TRBV28 to TRBJ2-7, with 11 bases that match TRBD1. The trim removed 7 bases at V and 5 bases at J, leaving 4 bases unmatched. Germline V gene lookup returns CDR1 MDHEN and CDR2 SYDVKM. This CDR3 contains 13 residues. The CDR3 region is CASTLGQGDEQYF. The CDR3 coding sequence is TGTGCCAGCACCCTGGGACAGGGGGACGAGCAGTACTTC.

This clonotype turned up a few times. This rearrangement joins TRBV27 to TRBJ2-3; tentatively, D is TRBD2 (6 bases). The germline V gene encodes CDR1 MNHEY and CDR2 SMNVEV (reference sequence). The CDR3 runs 16 residues. V was clipped by 5 bases and J by 1 base, with 16 bases between them. The CDR3 bases are TGTGCCAGCAGTCGCAGGAGGGCCGGCGGCACAGATACGCAGTATTTT. Its protein is CASSRRRAGGTDTQYF.

This rearrangement joins TRBV6-5 to TRBJ2-3, with 9 nucleotides matching TRBD2. Germline V gene data show CDR1 as MNHEY and CDR2 as SVGAGI. Trimming took 6 bases from V and 3 from J; bases not matched to a gene: 22. The CDR3 length is 20 residues. DNA of the CDR3: TGTGCCAGCAGCCGGTTCGTGGAAACGGATAGCGGGAGCTCGACAGATACGCAGTATTTT. It codes for CASSRFVETDSGSSTDTQYF.

Many counts were recorded for this clonotype. The chain joins TRBV2 to TRBJ2-3; TRBD1 aligns across 12 bases. V lost 6 bases to trimming and J lost 5 bases; unmatched junction nucleotides: 6. This CDR3 is built from 15 residues. Germline-derived CDR1 and CDR2 are SNHLY and FYNNEI. This chain's CDR3 is CASRTGQGAIDTQYF. The DNA of the CDR3 is TGTGCCAGCAGGACGGGACAGGGGGCTATAGATACGCAGTATTTT.

This clonotype was detected many times. The rearrangement joins TRBV5-7 to TRBJ2-2; 14 bases agree with TRBD2. TRBV5-7 is recorded as an ORF, its role being uncertain. Trimming took 4 bases from V and 2 from J; bases not matched to a gene: 10. This CDR3 has 19 amino acids. CDR3: CASSRGLAGGTRNTGELFF. The CDR3 nucleotides are TGTGCCAGCAGCCGTGGACTAGCGGGAGGCACGAGAAACACCGGGGAGCTGTTTTTT.

The J gene is TRBJ2-4, the V gene TRBV28; D ambiguous. Trimming took 2 bases from V and 12 from J, leaving 11 bases between them. CDR1 is MDHEN, CDR2 SYDVKM, per germline. The CDR3 is 12 amino acids. This CDR3 reads CASSLDGVAQYF. Here the CDR3 DNA reads TGTGCCAGCAGTTTAGACGGAGTGGCTCAGTACTTC.

The gene calls are TRBV27 and TRBJ2-7; D is unresolved. This CDR3 is 14 amino acids long. Trimming pared 5 bases from V and 0 bases from J, leaving 11 bases between. Per the germline V gene, CDR1 is MNHEY and CDR2 is SMNVEV (reference sequence). The CDR3 sequence: CASSPPESSYEQYF. The CDR3 region has the DNA TGTGCCAGCAGTCCCCCGGAAAGCTCCTACGAGCAGTACTTC.

This clonotype was seen only a few times. This chain links TRBV7-9 with TRBJ2-2; D gene unclear. Germline CDR1 SEHNR, CDR2 FQNEAQ (reference sequence). Trimming removed 9 bases from V and 1 base from J, with 18 bases in between. This CDR3 is 16 amino acids long. CDR3 nucleotide sequence: TGTGCCAGTTCCCCCCGCGAGACCGTGAACACCGGGGAGCTGTTTTTT. Translated, it gives CASSPRETVNTGELFF.

This clonotype appeared many times. This chain links TRBV29-1 with TRBJ1-2; D unclear. The CDR3 spans 17 residues. Germline V gene data show CDR1 as SQVTM and CDR2 as ANQGSEA. The V gene lost 0 bases and the J gene lost 5 bases, with 22 bases spanning the gap. CDR3 protein: CSVEDRRQAGALYGYTF. The CDR3 DNA reads as TGCAGCGTTGAAGATCGGCGACAAGCCGGAGCGCTGTATGGCTACACCTTC. The complete variable domain, with remaining parts taken from reference TRBV29-1 and TRBJ1-2, reads SAVISQKPSRDICQRGTSLTIQCQVDSQVTMMFWYRQQPGQSLTLIATANQGSEATYESGFVIDKFPISRPNLTFSTLTVSNMSPEDSSIYLCSVEDRRQAGALYGYTFGSGTRLTVV.

The chain carries TRBV7-9 and TRBJ2-5; TRBD1 might be the D (6 bases). With 11 bases removed from V and 2 bases from J, the gap between germline ends came to 15 bases. This CDR3 is 13 amino acids long. CDR1 SEHNR and CDR2 FQNEAQ come from the germline V gene (reference sequence). CDR3 residues: CAGTQGKQETQYF. In DNA form, the CDR3 reads TGTGCCGGAACACAGGGCAAGCAAGAGACCCAGTACTTC. The full variable domain, its missing parts supplied by reference TRBV7-9 and TRBJ2-5, is DTGVSQNPRHKITKRGQNVTFRCDPISEHNRLYWYRQTLGQGPEFLTYFQNEAQLEKSRLLSDRFSAERPKGSFSTLEIQRTEQGDSAMYLCAGTQGKQETQYFGPGTRLLVL.

The V call is TRBV27, the J call TRBJ2-3; D remains unclear. The CDR3 has 13 amino acids. The V and J ends lost 2 bases and 8 bases respectively, with 11 bases between them. Germline V gene data show CDR1 as MNHEY and CDR2 as SMNVEV (reference sequence). Here the CDR3 reads CASSLGFVGTQYF. CDR3 nucleotides: TGTGCCAGCAGTTTAGGGTTCGTGGGTACGCAGTATTTT.

Details on this clonotype: An end of the junction does not agree with germline; a read error may underlie this. The V gene is TRBV5-1, the J gene TRBJ2-7; D gene ambiguous. Germline assignment: CDR1 SGHRS and CDR2 YFSETQ. This CDR3 region has 13 residues. The CDR3 DNA reads TGCGCCAGCAACCTCCACCGCTCCGACGAGCAGTACTTC. Its translation: CASNLHRSDEQYF.

The chain uses TRBV28 and TRBJ2-5; no definite D call. Trimming took 1 base from V and 3 from J, leaving 12 bases between them. Germline V gene sequence: CDR1 MDHEN, CDR2 SYDVKM. The CDR3 is 15 amino acids. The CDR3 reads CASSLSLTVEETQYF. The CDR3 coding sequence is TGTGCCAGCAGTTTATCCCTTACAGTAGAAGAGACCCAGTACTTC.

The chain carries TRBV28 and TRBJ2-7; D not certain. Germline-derived CDR1 and CDR2 are MDHEN and SYDVKM. V was cut by 4 bases and J by 3 bases, with 19 bases left in between. CDR3 length equals 16 residues. For the CDR3, the DNA is TGTGCCAGCAGTTCCCCCGGCCGAGCGCGAATCTACGAGCAGTACTTC. Its translation is CASSSPGRARIYEQYF.

This clonotype was detected a few times. The J gene is TRBJ2-5, the V gene TRBV6-2 or TRBV6-3; D is unclear. The CDR3 sequence is 12 residues long. V lost 0 bases and J lost 5, with 4 bases in between. CDR1 and CDR2 (germline): MNHEY, SVGEGT. CDR3 DNA sequence: TGTGCCAGCAGTTACTCGGTCGAGACCCAGTACTTC. Protein product: CASSYSVETQYF.

This clonotype was observed a handful of times. Here the CDR3 DNA reads TGTGCCAGCAGCCCGCCCGACATGTCCACTGAAGCTTTCTTT. Its protein is CASSPPDMSTEAFF. The chain links TRBV7-9 to TRBJ1-1; D is uncertain. Germline assignment: CDR1 SEHNR and CDR2 FQNEAQ (reference sequence). The CDR3 length is 14 residues. Trimming took off 5 bases at V and 4 bases at J, with 14 bases between the two ends.

This clonotype occurred a few times. The gene calls are TRBV6-5 and TRBJ2-3, with D uncertain. CDR1 and CDR2 (germline): MNHEY, SVGAGI. The CDR3 totals 14 residues. V gave up 6 bases and J gave up 2 bases, with 12 bases separating them. The CDR3 nucleotides read TGTGCCAGCAGCTTCCGGTTCTTCACAGATACGCAGTATTTT. It is translated as CASSFRFFTDTQYF.

Many counts were recorded for this clonotype. This chain uses TRBV29-1 with TRBJ2-1, with 8 bases lining up with TRBD1. With V trimmed by 6 bases and J by 5 bases, 9 bases remained unmatched. The CDR3 has 14 residues. From germline, CDR1 is SQVTM and CDR2 ANQGSEA. Here the CDR3 DNA reads TGCAGCGTGTATTTTGGGACAGGTAACAATGAGCAGTTCTTC. Translation: CSVYFGTGNNEQFF.

The rearrangement joins TRBV7-9 to TRBJ2-1; TRBD2 matches at 7 bases. This CDR3 comprises 16 residues. The V gene end was trimmed by 0 bases and the J gene end by 7 bases; junction bases not matched to a gene: 9. CDR1 and CDR2 (germline): SEHNR, FQNEAQ (reference sequence). CDR3 DNA sequence: TGTGCCAGCAGCTTAGCGGGAGGGCTACACGTGAATGAGCAGTTCTTC. It translates to CASSLAGGLHVNEQFF. Combining the CDR3 with reference TRBV7-9 and TRBJ2-1 gives the whole variable domain DTGVSQNPRHKITKRGQNVTFRCDPISEHNRLYWYRQTLGQGPEFLTYFQNEAQLEKSRLLSDRFSAERPKGSFSTLEIQRTEQGDSAMYLCASSLAGGLHVNEQFFGPGTRLTVL.

The genes are TRBV11-2 and TRBJ2-7; 7 positions match TRBD2. Germline V CDR1 and CDR2: SGHAT, FQNNGV. V gave up 8 bases and J gave up 5 bases; unmatched junction bases: 9. The CDR3 covers 13 residues. The CDR3 is CASSGASGNEQYF. The CDR3 region has the DNA TGTGCCAGCTCTGGGGCTAGCGGCAACGAGCAGTACTTC. The full variable domain, with the rest looked up from reference TRBV11-2 and TRBJ2-7, is EAGVAQSPRYKIIEKRQSVAFWCNPISGHATLYWYQQILGQGPKLLIQFQNNGVVDDSQLPKDRFSAERLKGVDSTLKIQPAKLEDSAVYLCASSGASGNEQYFGPGTRLTVT.